Below are 15 T cell receptor beta chains sequenced from a single sample in a study of CD8 T cells in Susac syndrome. Random hexamers served to reverse transcribe roughly 0.45 to 1 ug RNA. TCRdb processed the immunoSEQ multiplex PCR reads anew with MiXCR; each CDR3 protein has one entry. The sample gives 100,000 to 150,000 distinct CDR3 sequences, about 95% of which show up once; roughly 0.13% is in the top ten. Sample: CD4+ T cells from PBMCs. Every receptor here comes from a human donor with multiple sclerosis.

This chain uses TRBV7-8 with TRBJ2-5, with 11 positions matching TRBD1. With V trimmed by 2 bases and J by 4 bases, 6 bases remained unmatched. The CDR3 covers 16 residues. Germline V lookup: CDR1 SGHVS, CDR2 FQNEAQ. CDR3: CASSLLAGTGGETQYF. CDR3 nucleotide sequence: TGTGCCAGCAGCTTACTTGCGGGGACAGGGGGAGAGACCCAGTACTTC.

V and J are TRBV7-2 and TRBJ1-3; D gene unclear. This CDR3 is built from 14 residues. The germline V gene has CDR1 SGHTA and CDR2 FQGNSA. Trimming removed 1 base at V and 4 bases at J, with 8 bases between. Written as DNA, the CDR3 is TGTGCCAGCAGCTTAGGCCCTAAAGGAAACACCATATATTTT. This translates into CASSLGPKGNTIYF.

As regards this clonotype: A junction boundary mismatches the germline segment, possibly from a read error. The V and J genes are TRBV3-1 and TRBJ2-7; D remains ambiguous. Germline V gene sequence: CDR1 LGHDT, CDR2 YNNKEL (reference sequence). The CDR3 spans 12 residues. CDR3 sequence: CASSQGQEGQYF. CDR3 coding DNA: TGTGCCAGCAGTCAAGGCCAGGAAGGGCAGTACTTC.

This sequence joins TRBV19 and TRBJ2-2; no definite D call. The CDR3 covers 13 residues. Trimming removed 5 bases from V and 1 base from J, with 5 bases in between. The germline V gene has CDR1 LNHDA and CDR2 SQIVND (reference sequence). CDR3 DNA: TGTGCCAGTAGTCCCATGAACACCGGGGAGCTGTTTTTT. Translation gives CASSPMNTGELFF.

The CDR3 protein is CAWTSGAYEQYF. The CDR3, as DNA: TGTGCCTGGACATCAGGAGCCTACGAGCAGTACTTC. J is TRBJ2-7 and V is TRBV30; D is ambiguous. The CDR3 is 12 amino acids. V was pared by 4 bases and J by 2 bases, with 9 bases between. Germline V CDR1 and CDR2: GTSNPN, SVGIG (reference sequence). The full variable domain, in which reference TRBV30 and TRBJ2-7 provide the parts outside the CDR3, is SQTIHQWPATLVQPVGSPLSLECTVEGTSNPNLYWYRQAAGRGLQLLFYSVGIGQISSEVPQNLSASRPQDRQFILSSKKLLLSDSGFYLCAWTSGAYEQYFGPGTRLTVT.

This clonotype was detected only once. J is TRBJ1-3 and V is TRBV4-3; D gene unclear. Germline V gives CDR1 LGHNA, CDR2 YSLEER. The germline V and J ends were trimmed by 0 bases and 2 bases, with 2 bases remaining between them. This CDR3 region has 13 residues. The CDR3 here is CASSQETGNTIYF. For the CDR3, the DNA is TGCGCCAGCAGCCAAGAAACTGGAAACACCATATATTTT.

V is TRBV30 and J is TRBJ1-5, with TRBD1 matching 9 bases. CDR3 length: 14 amino acids. V shed 3 bases and J 7 bases; nucleotides not matched to a gene: 7. Germline CDR1 reads GTSNPN; CDR2 reads SVGIG (reference sequence). Written as DNA, the CDR3 is TGTGCCTGGAGCGGAACAGGGGGCTGGCAGCCCCAGCATTTT. It specifies CAWSGTGGWQPQHF.

The chain recombines TRBV20-1 with TRBJ1-5; D uncertain. Looked up from germline, CDR1 is DFQATT and CDR2 is SNEGSKA (reference sequence). V was pared by 2 bases and J by 4 bases, with 15 bases between. The CDR3 contains 15 residues. The CDR3 loop is CSARSGQKINQPQHF. The DNA for the CDR3 is TGCAGTGCTAGAAGTGGCCAGAAGATTAATCAGCCCCAGCATTTT.

CDR3 sequence (DNA): TGTGCCAGCGCCGGGACAGGGGGCAGGTATGGCAATCAGCCCCAGCATTTT. Its protein is CASAGTGGRYGNQPQHF. The chain combines TRBV6-1 with TRBJ1-5; 12 bases agree with TRBD1. Germline V CDR1 and CDR2: MNHNS, SASEGT. CDR3 length equals 17 residues. J gave up 2 bases and V 8 bases, and 10 bases lay outside the gene matches.

The CDR3 DNA reads as TGTGCCACCAGAATCCCTTACTACGAGCAGTACTTC. Translating gives CATRIPYYEQYF. This chain uses TRBV24-1 with TRBJ2-7, with D uncertain. The CDR3 extends over 12 amino acids. V was shortened by 7 bases and J by 3 bases, with 9 bases between the two germline ends. The germline CDR1 and CDR2 sequences are KGHDR and SFDVKD.

This clonotype was found once. The V and J genes are TRBV4-1 and TRBJ2-7, with D hard to call. In germline, CDR1 is MGHRA, CDR2 YSYEKL. The length of the CDR3 is 14 residues. With 3 bases removed from V and 0 bases from J, the gap between germline ends came to 9 bases. CDR3 in amino acids: CASSQILSSYEQYF. The CDR3 nucleotides are TGCGCCAGCAGCCAGATACTTTCCTCCTACGAGCAGTACTTC.

This sequence joins TRBV2 and TRBJ2-7; D remains ambiguous. Trimming pared 6 bases from V and 2 bases from J, leaving 5 bases between. Looked up from germline, CDR1 is SNHLY and CDR2 is FYNNEI. The CDR3 contains 11 residues. CDR3 nucleotides: TGTGCCAGCAGGGAACCCTACGAGCAGTACTTC. Translating it yields CASREPYEQYF.

The chain has TRBV19 and TRBJ1-2; TRBD1 matches at 7 bases. Germline V gene lookup returns CDR1 LNHDA and CDR2 SQIVND (reference sequence). CDR3 size: 16 residues. V dropped 3 bases and J dropped 4; count of bases not matched to a gene: 11. The CDR3 DNA sequence: TGTGCCAGTAGTATGACAGACAGGGCCTGGGGCTATGGCTACACCTTC. Protein sequence: CASSMTDRAWGYGYTF. The full variable domain, with the rest looked up from reference TRBV19 and TRBJ1-2, is DGGITQSPKYLFRKEGQNVTLSCEQNLNHDAMYWYRQDPGQGLRLIYYSQIVNDFQKGDIAEGYSVSREKKESFPLTVTSAQKNPTAFYLCASSMTDRAWGYGYTFGSGTRLTVV.

The V and J genes are TRBV5-6 and TRBJ2-2; TRBD1 matches at 7 bases. The germline gives CDR1 SGHDT, CDR2 YYEEEE. There are 14 residues in the CDR3. V was pared by 7 bases and J by 1 base, with 4 bases of the junction left unmatched. CDR3 coding DNA: TGTGCCAGCGGCCGACAGGGGAACACCGGGGAGCTGTTTTTT. Its protein is CASGRQGNTGELFF. Full variable domain (remainder filled in from reference TRBV5-6 and TRBJ2-2): DAGVTQSPTHLIKTRGQQVTLRCSPKSGHDTVSWYQQALGQGPQFIFQYYEEEERQRGNFPDRFSGHQFPNYSSELNVNALLLGDSALYLCASGRQGNTGELFFGEGSRLTVL.

This chain joins TRBV10-3 and TRBJ1-2; D may be TRBD1 (5 bases). V was pared by 11 bases and J by 6 bases, with 19 bases between. Germline loops: CDR1 ENHRY, CDR2 SYGVKD. CDR3 size: 13 residues. CDR3 nucleotide sequence: TGTGCCGTTTTCTTCGGGGCAAGGGATGGCTACACCTTC. As protein: CAVFFGARDGYTF.